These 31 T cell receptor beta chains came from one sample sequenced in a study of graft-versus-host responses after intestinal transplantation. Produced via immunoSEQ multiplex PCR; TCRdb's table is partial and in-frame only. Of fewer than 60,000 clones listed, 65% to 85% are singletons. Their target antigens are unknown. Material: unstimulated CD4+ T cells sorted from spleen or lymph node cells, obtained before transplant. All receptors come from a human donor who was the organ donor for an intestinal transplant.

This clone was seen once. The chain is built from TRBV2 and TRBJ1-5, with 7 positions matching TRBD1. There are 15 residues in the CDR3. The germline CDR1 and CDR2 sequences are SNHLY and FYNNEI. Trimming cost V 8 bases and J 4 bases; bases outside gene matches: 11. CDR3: CASQNVRGRNQPQHF. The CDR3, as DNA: TGTGCCAGCCAGAATGTCAGGGGGAGGAATCAGCCCCAGCATTTT.

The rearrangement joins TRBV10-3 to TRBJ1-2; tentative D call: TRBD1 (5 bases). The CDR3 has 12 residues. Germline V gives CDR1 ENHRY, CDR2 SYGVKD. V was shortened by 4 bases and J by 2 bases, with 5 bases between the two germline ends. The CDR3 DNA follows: TGTGCCATCAGTGGGACAAACTATGGCTACACCTTC. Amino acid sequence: CAISGTNYGYTF.

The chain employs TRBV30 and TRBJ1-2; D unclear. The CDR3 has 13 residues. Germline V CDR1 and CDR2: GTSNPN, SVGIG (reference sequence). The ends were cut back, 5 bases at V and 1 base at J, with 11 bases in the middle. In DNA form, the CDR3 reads TGTGCCTGGTCACGAAAGGGTAACTATGGCTACACCTTC. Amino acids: CAWSRKGNYGYTF. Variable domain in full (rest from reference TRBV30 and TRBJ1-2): SQTIHQWPATLVQPVGSPLSLECTVEGTSNPNLYWYRQAAGRGLQLLFYSVGIGQISSEVPQNLSASRPQDRQFILSSKKLLLSDSGFYLCAWSRKGNYGYTFGSGTRLTVV.

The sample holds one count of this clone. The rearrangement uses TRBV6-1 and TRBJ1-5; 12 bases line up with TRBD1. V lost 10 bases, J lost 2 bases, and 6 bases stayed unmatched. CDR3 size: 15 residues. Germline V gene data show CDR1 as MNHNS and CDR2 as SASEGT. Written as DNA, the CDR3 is TGTGCCATTGCGGGGACAGGGGGCCGCAATCAGCCCCAGCATTTT. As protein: CAIAGTGGRNQPQHF.

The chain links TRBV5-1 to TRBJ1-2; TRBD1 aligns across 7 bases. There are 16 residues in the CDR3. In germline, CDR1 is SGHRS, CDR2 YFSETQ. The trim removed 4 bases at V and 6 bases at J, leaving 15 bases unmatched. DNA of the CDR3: TGCGCCAGCAGCCCACTAATCGCGAGGGGGCATAATGGCTACACCTTC. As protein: CASSPLIARGHNGYTF.

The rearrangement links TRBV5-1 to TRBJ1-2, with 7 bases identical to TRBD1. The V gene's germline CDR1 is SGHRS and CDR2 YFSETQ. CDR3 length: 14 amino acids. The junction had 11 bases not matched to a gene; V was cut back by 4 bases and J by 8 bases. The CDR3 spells CASSPGTVLQGYTF. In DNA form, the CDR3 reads TGCGCCAGCAGCCCTGGGACAGTCCTACAGGGCTACACCTTC.

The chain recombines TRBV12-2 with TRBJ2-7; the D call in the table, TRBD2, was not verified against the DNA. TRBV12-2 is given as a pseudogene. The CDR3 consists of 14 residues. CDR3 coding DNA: TGTGCAAGTCGCCCCGGGACTGTAGGGAACGAGCAGTACTTC. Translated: CASRPGTVGNEQYF.

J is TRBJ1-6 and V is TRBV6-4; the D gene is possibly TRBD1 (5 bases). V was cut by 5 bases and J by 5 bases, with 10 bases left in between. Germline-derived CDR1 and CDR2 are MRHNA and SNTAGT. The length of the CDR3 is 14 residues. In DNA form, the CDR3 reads TGTGCCAGCAGTCCTGGGGCAGATAATTCACCCCTCCACTTT. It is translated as CASSPGADNSPLHF.

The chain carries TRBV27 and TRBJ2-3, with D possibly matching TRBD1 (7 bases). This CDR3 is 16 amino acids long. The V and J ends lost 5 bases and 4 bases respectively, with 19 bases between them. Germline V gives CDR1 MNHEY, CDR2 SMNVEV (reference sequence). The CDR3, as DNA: TGTGCCAGCAGTGGGCGACGGCAGGGGGGTTCAGATACGCAGTATTTT. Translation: CASSGRRQGGSDTQYF.

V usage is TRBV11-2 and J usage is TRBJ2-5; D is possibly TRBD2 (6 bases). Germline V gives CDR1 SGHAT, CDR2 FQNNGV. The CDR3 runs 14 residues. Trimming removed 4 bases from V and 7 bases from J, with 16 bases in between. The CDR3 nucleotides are TGTGCCAGCAGCTATTGGGCTAGCGTCGGGACCCAGTACTTC. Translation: CASSYWASVGTQYF. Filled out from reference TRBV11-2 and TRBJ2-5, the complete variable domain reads EAGVAQSPRYKIIEKRQSVAFWCNPISGHATLYWYQQILGQGPKLLIQFQNNGVVDDSQLPKDRFSAERLKGVDSTLKIQPAKLEDSAVYLCASSYWASVGTQYFGPGTRLLVL.

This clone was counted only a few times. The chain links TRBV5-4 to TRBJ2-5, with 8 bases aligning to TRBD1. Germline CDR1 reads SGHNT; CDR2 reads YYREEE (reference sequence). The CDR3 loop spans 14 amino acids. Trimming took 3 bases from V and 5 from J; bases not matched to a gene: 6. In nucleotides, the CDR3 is TGTGCCAGCAGCTCAGGGGGCGCATGGGAGACCCAGTACTTC. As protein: CASSSGGAWETQYF.

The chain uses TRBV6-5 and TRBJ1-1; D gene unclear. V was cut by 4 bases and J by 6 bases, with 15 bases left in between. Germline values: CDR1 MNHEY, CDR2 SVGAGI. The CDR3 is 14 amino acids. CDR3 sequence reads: CASSLLLPRAEAFF. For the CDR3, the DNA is TGTGCCAGCAGTTTACTCCTTCCAAGGGCTGAAGCTTTCTTT.

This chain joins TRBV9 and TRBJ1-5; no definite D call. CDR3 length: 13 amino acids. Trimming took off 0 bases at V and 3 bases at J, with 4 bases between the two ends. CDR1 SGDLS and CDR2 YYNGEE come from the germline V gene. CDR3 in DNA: TGTGCCAGCAGCGTAGATGTCAATCAGCCCCAGCATTTT. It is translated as CASSVDVNQPQHF.

CDR3 amino acids: CASSLAPGPYEQYF. The CDR3 nucleotides read TGTGCCAGCAGCTTAGCGCCAGGCCCCTACGAGCAGTACTTC. The chain combines TRBV7-2 with TRBJ2-7; D is unresolved. The CDR3 extends over 14 amino acids. Deletions cut 0 bases from V and 2 bases from J, with 8 bases between. Germline values: CDR1 SGHTA, CDR2 FQGNSA. Looking up the rest from reference TRBV7-2 and TRBJ2-7 gives the full variable domain: GAGVSQSPSNKVTEKGKDVELRCDPISGHTALYWYRQSLGQGLEFLIYFQGNSAPDKSGLPSDRFSAERTGGSVSTLTIQRTQQEDSAVYLCASSLAPGPYEQYFGPGTRLTVT.

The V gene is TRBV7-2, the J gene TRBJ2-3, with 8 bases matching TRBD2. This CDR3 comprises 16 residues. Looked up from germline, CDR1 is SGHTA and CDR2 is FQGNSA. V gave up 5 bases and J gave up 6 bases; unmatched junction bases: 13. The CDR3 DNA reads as TGTGCCAGCAGCCCCCTACGGGGGGGCTGGGCGGATACGCAGTATTTT. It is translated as CASSPLRGGWADTQYF.

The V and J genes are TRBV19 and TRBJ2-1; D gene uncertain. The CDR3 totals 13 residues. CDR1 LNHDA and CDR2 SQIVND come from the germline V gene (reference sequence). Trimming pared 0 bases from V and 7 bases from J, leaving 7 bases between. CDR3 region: CASSIEWLNEQFF. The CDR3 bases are TGTGCCAGTAGTATAGAGTGGCTTAATGAGCAGTTCTTC.

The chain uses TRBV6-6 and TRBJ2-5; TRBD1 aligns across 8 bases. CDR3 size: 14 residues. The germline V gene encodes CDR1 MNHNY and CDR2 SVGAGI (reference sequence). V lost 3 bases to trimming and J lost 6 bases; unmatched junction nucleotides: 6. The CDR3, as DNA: TGTGCCAGCAGTTATGACAGGGGTAGAAAGACCCAGTACTTC. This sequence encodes CASSYDRGRKTQYF.

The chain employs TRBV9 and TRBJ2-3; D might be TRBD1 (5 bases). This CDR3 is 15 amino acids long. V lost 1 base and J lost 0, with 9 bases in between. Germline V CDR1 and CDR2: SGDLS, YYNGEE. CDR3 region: CASSVMAGSTDTQYF. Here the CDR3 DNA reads TGTGCCAGCAGCGTAATGGCAGGGAGCACAGATACGCAGTATTTT.

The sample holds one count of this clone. CDR3 in amino acids: CAWSQAFRGETQYF. CDR3 bases: TGTGCCTGGAGTCAGGCCTTTCGTGGTGAGACCCAGTACTTC. This chain links TRBV30 with TRBJ2-5; D remains ambiguous. V lost 2 bases to trimming and J lost 5 bases, with 15 bases between them. The CDR3 is 14 amino acids. CDR1 is GTSNPN, CDR2 SVGIG, per germline (reference sequence).

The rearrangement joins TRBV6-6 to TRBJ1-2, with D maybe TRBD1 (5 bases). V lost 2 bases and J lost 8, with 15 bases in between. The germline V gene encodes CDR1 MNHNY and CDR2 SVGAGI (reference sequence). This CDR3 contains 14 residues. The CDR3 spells CASSYGAGKKGYTF. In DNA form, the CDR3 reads TGTGCCAGCAGTTACGGTGCAGGGAAGAAAGGCTACACCTTC.

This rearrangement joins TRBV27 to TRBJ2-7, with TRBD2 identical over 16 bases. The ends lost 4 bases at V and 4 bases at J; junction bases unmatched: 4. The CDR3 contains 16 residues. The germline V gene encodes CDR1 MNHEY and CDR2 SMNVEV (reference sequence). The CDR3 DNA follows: TGTGCCAGCAGTTCCCCGGGACTAGCGGGAGGGTACGAGCAGTACTTC. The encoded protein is CASSSPGLAGGYEQYF.

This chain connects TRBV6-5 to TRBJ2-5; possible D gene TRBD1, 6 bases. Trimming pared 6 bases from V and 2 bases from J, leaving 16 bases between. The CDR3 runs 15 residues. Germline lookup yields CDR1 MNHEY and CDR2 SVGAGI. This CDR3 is CASRIQGLGQETQYF. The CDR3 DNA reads TGTGCCAGCAGGATACAGGGATTAGGACAAGAGACCCAGTACTTC.

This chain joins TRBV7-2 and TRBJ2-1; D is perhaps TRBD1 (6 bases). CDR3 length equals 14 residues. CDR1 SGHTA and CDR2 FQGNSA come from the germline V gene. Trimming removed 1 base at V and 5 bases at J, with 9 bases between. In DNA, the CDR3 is TGTGCCAGCAGCTTAGTCTACAGGGACAATGAGCAGTTCTTC. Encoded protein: CASSLVYRDNEQFF.

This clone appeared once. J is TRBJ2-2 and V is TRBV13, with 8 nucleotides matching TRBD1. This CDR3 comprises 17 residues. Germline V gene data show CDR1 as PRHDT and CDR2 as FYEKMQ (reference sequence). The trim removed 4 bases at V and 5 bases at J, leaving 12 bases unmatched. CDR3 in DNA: TGTGCCAGCAGCTCCCCGGACAGGGAGGAAGGTACCGGGGAGCTGTTTTTT. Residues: CASSSPDREEGTGELFF.

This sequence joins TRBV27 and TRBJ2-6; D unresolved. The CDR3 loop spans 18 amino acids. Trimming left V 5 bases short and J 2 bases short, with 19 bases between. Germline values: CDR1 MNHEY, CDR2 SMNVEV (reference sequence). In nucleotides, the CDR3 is TGTGCCAGCAGTGTATACGGACGAGTTGGGGCTGGGGCCAACGTCCTGACTTTC. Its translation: CASSVYGRVGAGANVLTF.

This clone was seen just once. CDR3: CASSYGTGAPDEQFF. DNA for the CDR3: TGTGCCAGCAGTTACGGGACAGGGGCTCCGGATGAGCAGTTCTTC. The J gene is TRBJ2-1, the V gene TRBV6-6, with TRBD1 identical over 10 bases. This CDR3 spans 15 amino acids. V lost 2 bases and J lost 8; bases outside the gene matches: 6. From germline, CDR1 is MNHNY and CDR2 SVGAGI (reference sequence).

CDR3 bases: TGTGCCAGCAGCTTAGGGACAGGGGACACTGAAGCTTTCTTT. Its translation is CASSLGTGDTEAFF. The chain is built from TRBV7-2 and TRBJ1-1, with 9 nucleotides matching TRBD1. The V and J ends lost 1 base and 3 bases, in that order; junction bases with no gene match: 0. The germline V gene encodes CDR1 SGHTA and CDR2 FQGNSA. The CDR3 has 14 amino acids.

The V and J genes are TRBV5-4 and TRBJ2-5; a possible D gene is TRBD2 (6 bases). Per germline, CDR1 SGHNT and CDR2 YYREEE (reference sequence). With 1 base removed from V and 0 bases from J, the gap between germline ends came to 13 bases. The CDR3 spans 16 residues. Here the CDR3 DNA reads TGTGCCAGCAGCTTGCGACGGGGCGGGGACCAAGAGACCCAGTACTTC. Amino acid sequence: CASSLRRGGDQETQYF.

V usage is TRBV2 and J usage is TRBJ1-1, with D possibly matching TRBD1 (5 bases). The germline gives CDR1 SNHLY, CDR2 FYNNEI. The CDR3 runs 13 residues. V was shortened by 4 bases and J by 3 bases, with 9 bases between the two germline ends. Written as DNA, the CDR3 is TGTGCCAGCAGTGGTCAGGGTTACACTGAAGCTTTCTTT. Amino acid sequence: CASSGQGYTEAFF. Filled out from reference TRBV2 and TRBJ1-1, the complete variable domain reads EPEVTQTPSHQVTQMGQEVILRCVPISNHLYFYWYRQILGQKVEFLVSFYNNEISEKSEIFDDQFSVERPDGSNFTLKIRSTKLEDSAMYFCASSGQGYTEAFFGQGTRLTVV.

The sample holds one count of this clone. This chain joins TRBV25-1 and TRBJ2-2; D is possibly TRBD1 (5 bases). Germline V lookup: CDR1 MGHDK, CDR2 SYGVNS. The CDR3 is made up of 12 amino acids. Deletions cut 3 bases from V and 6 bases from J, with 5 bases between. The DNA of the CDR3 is TGTGCCAGCAGTGACAGGGCCGGGGAGCTGTTTTTT. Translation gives CASSDRAGELFF.

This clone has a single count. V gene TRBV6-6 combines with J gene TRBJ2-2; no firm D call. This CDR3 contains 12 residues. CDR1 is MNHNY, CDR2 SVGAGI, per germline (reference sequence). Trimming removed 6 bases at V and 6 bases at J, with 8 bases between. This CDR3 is CASRRLPGELFF. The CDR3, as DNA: TGTGCCAGCAGACGGTTGCCCGGGGAGCTGTTTTTT.